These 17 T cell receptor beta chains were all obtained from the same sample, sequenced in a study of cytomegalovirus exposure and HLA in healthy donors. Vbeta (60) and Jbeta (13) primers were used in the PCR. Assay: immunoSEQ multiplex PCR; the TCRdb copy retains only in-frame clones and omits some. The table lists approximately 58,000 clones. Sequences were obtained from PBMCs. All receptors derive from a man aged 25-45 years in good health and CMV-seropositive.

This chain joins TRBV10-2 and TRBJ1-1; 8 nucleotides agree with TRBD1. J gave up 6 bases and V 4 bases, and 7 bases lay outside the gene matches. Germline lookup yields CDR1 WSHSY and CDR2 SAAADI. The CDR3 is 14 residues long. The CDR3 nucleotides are TGCGCCAGCAGTGCAGACAGGGGAGCGGCTGAAGCTTTCTTT. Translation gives CASSADRGAAEAFF.

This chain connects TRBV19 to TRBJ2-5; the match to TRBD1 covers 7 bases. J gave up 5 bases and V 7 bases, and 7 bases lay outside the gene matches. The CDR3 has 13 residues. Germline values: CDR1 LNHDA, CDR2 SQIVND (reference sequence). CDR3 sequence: CASKRDRAETQYF. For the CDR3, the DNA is TGTGCCAGTAAGAGGGACAGAGCGGAGACCCAGTACTTC.

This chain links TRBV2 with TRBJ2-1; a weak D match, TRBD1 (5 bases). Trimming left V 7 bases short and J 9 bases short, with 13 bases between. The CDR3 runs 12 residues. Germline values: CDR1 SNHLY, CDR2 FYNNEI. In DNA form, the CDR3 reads TGTGCCAGCAAACAAGGGGTGGGTGAGCAGTTCTTC. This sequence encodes CASKQGVGEQFF.

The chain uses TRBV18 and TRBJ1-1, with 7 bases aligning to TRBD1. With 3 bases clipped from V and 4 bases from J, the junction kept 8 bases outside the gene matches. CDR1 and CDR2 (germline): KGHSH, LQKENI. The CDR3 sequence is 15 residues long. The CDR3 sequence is CASSPWTGLGTEAFF. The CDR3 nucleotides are TGTGCCAGCTCACCCTGGACAGGTCTGGGCACTGAAGCTTTCTTT. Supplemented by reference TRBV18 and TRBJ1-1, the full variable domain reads NAGVMQNPRHLVRRRGQEARLRCSPMKGHSHVYWYRQLPEEGLKFMVYLQKENIIDESGMPKERFSAEFPKEGPSILRIQQVVRGDSAAYFCASSPWTGLGTEAFFGQGTRLTVV.

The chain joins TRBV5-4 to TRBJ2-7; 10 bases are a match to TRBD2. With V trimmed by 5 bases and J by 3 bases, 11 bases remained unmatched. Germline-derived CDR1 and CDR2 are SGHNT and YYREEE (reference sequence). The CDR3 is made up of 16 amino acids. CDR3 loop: CASSGASGSFSYEQYF. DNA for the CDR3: TGTGCCAGCAGTGGGGCTAGCGGGAGTTTCAGCTACGAGCAGTACTTC. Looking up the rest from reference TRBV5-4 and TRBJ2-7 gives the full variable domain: ETGVTQSPTHLIKTRGQQVTLRCSSQSGHNTVSWYQQALGQGPQFIFQYYREEENGRGNFPPRFSGLQFPNYSSELNVNALELDDSALYLCASSGASGSFSYEQYFGPGTRLTVT.

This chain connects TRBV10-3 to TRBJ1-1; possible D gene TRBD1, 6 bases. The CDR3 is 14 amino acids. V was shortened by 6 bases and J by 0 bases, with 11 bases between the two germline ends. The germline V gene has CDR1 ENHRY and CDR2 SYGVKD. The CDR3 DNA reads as TGTGCCATCAGACAGACAGGTTTGAACACTGAAGCTTTCTTT. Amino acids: CAIRQTGLNTEAFF.

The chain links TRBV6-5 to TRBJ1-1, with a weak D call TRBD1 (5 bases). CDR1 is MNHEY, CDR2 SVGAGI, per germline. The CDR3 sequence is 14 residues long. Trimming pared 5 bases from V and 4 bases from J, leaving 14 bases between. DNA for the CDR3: TGTGCCAGCAGTCAAAGGGGAGGGGTCACTGAAGCTTTCTTT. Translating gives CASSQRGGVTEAFF.

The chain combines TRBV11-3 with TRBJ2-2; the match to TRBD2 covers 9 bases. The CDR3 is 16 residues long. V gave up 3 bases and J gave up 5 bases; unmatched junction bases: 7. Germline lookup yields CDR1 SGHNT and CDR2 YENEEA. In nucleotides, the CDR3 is TGTGCCAGCAGCTTGGAAGCGGGAGGTGGGACCGGGGAGCTGTTTTTT. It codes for CASSLEAGGGTGELFF. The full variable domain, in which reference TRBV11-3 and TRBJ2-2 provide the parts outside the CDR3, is EAGVVQSPRYKIIEKKQPVAFWCNPISGHNTLYWYLQNLGQGPELLIRYENEEAVDDSQLPKDRFSAERLKGVDSTLKIQPAELGDSAVYLCASSLEAGGGTGELFFGEGSRLTVL.

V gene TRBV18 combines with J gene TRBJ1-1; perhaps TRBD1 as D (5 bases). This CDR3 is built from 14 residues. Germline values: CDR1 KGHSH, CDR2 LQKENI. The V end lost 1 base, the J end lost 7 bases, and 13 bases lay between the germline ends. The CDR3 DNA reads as TGTGCCAGCTCACCACGTCAGGGTAGTGATGAAGCTTTCTTT. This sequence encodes CASSPRQGSDEAFF.

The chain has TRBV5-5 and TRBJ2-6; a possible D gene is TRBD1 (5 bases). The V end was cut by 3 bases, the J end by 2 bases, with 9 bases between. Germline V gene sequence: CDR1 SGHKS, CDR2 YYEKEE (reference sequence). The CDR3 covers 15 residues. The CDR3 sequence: CASSSLRAGANVLTF. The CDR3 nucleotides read TGTGCCAGCAGCTCCCTCAGGGCTGGGGCCAACGTCCTGACTTTC.

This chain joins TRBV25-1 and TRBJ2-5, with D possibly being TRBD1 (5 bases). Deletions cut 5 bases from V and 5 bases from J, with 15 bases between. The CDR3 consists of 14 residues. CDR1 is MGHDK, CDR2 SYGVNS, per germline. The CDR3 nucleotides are TGTGCCAGCAGTACTCCCAAGACAGCGGAGACCCAGTACTTC. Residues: CASSTPKTAETQYF.

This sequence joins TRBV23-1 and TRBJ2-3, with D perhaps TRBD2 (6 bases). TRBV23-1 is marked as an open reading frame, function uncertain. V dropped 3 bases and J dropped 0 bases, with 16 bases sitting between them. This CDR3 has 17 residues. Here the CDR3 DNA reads TGCGCCAGCAGTCACCCCCTGCCGGGGGTAAGCACAGATACGCAGTATTTT. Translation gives CASSHPLPGVSTDTQYF.

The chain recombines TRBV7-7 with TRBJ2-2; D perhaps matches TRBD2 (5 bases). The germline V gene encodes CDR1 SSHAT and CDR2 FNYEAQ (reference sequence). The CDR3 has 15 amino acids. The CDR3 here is CASHLPGVPTGELFF. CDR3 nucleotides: TGTGCTAGCCACCTACCCGGGGTCCCCACCGGGGAGCTGTTTTTT. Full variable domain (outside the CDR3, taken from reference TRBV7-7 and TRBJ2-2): GAGVSQSPRYKVTKRGQDVTLRCDPISSHATLYWYQQALGQGPEFLTYFNYEAQPDKSGLPSDRFSAERPEGSISTLTIQRTEQRDSAMYRCASHLPGVPTGELFFGEGSRLTVL.

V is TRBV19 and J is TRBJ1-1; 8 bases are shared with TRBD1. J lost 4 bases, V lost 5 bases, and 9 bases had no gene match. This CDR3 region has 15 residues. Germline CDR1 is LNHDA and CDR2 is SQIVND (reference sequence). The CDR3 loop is CASSLQGDRLTEAFF. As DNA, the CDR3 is TGTGCCAGTAGTCTGCAAGGGGACAGGCTCACTGAAGCTTTCTTT.

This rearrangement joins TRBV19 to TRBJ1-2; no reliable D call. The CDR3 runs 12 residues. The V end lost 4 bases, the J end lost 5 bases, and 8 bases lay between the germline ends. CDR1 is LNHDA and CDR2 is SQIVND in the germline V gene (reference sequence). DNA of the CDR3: TGTGCCAGTAGTACGTCTCGGTATGGCTACACCTTC. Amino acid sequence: CASSTSRYGYTF.

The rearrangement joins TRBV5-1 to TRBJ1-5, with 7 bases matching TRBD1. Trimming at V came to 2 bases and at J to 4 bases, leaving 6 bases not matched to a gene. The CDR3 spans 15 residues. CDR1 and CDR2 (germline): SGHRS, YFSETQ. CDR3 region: CASSLEGQPNQPQHF. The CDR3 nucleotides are TGCGCCAGCAGCTTAGAGGGACAGCCTAATCAGCCCCAGCATTTT.

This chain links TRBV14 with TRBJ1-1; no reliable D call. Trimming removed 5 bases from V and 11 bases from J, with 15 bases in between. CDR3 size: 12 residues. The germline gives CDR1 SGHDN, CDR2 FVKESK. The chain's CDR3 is CASSSYSGGAFF. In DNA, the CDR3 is TGTGCCAGCAGCTCGTACAGTGGAGGCGCTTTCTTT.